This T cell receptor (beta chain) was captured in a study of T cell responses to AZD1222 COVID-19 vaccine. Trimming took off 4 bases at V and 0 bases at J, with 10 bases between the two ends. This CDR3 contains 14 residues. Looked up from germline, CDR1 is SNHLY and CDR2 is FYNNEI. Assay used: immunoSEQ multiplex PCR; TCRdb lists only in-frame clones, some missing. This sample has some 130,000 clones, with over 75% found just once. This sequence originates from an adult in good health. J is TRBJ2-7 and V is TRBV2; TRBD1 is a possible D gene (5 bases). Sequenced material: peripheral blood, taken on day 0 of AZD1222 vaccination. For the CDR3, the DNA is TGTGCCAGCAGTGCCCGACAGAACTCCTACGAGCAGTACTTC. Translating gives CASSARQNSYEQYF.